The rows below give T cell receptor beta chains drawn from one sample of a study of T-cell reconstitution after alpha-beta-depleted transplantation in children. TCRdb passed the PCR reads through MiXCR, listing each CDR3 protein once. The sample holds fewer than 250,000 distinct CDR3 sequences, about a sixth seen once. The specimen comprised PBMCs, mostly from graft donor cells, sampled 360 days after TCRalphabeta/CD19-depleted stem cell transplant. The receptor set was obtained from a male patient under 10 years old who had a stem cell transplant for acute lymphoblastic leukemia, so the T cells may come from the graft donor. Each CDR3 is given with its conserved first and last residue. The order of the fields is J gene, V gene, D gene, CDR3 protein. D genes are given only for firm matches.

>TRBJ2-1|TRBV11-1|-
CASSLIRGREPFF
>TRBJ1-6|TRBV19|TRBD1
CASSPDRGSPLHF
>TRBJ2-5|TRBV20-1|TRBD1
CSASDAGGVETQYF
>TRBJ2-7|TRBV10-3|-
CAISDVTVSSYEQYF
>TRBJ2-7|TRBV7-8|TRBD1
CASSFRRTGVYEQYF
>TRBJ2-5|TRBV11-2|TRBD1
CASSLVARSGTAQETQYF
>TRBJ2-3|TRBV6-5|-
CASSYSPDYPDTQYF
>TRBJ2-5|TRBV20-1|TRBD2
CSARLAGETQYF
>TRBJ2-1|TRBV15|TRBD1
CATSSDRWTGLNEQFF
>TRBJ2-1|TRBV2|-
CASSVTPLGPTNNEQFF
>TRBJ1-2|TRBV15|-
CATSRDRGHLPYGYTF
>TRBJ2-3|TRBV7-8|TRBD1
CASSSRSKQGLSTDTQYF
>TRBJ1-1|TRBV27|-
CASSSRAFF
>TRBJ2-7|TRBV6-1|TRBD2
CASSKLAGNSYEQYF
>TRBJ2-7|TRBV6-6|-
CASSYGVSYEQYF
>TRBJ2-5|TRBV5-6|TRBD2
CASSRLRTSGKETQYF
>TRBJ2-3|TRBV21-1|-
CASSNSWTGDTDTQYF
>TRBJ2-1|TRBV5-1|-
CASSLSTRVVSEQFF
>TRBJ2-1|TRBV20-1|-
CSATALGGSYNEQFF
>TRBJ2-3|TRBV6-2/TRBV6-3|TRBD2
CASSPSFAGGTDTQYF
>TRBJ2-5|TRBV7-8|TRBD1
CASSLARTGGPKETQYF
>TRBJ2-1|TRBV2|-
CATLTAGEQFF
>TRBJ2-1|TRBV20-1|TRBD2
CSARVQREWGNEQFF
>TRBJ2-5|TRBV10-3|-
CAISGLSLQETQYF
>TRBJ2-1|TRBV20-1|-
CSARDRLAGYEQFF
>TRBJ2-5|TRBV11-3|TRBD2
CASSLVALAGGPWVQTQYF
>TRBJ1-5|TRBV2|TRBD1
CASRTGTVAQPQHF